One and the same sample provided the 30 T cell receptor beta chains below, sequenced in a study of CD8 T cells in ankylosing spondylitis. One entry per CDR3 protein, called by TCRdb with MiXCR from the 5' RACE reads. The sample records around 140,000 distinct CDR3 sequences, 17% being singletons. Study observations and caveats: Blood from ankylosing spondylitis patients appeared to carry a characteristic roughly 8-variant TCR beta motif.

The antigens of these receptors remain unknown. Sequencing input: blood, either unsorted or a sorted T cell fraction (not recorded which). The origin of the receptors is a male donor with ankylosing spondylitis.

Only one count was recorded for this clonotype. The junction does not match germline at one end; this may be a read error. This chain uses TRBV4-2 with TRBJ2-1, with TRBD2 matching 8 bases. The germline V gene has CDR1 LGHNA and CDR2 YNFKEQ. The CDR3 totals 16 residues. As DNA, the CDR3 is TGTGCCAGCAGCCCTCGGCGGGAGGTCTCCTGCAATGAGCAGTTCTTC. The encoded protein is CASSPRREVSCNEQFF.

The rearrangement joins TRBV12-3 or TRBV12-4 to TRBJ2-5; TRBD2 agrees at 8 bases. This CDR3 has 13 amino acids. The trim removed 5 bases at V and 5 bases at J, leaving 4 bases unmatched. The CDR3, as DNA: TGTGCCAGCAGTGGGACTAGTGGCGAGACCCAGTACTTC. Translated: CASSGTSGETQYF.

At least ten counts were recorded for this clonotype. The gene calls are TRBV3-1 and TRBJ1-2; no firm D call. V lost 4 bases and J 7 bases, leaving 13 bases between the germline ends. This CDR3 spans 13 amino acids. CDR1 is LGHDT, CDR2 YNNKEL, per germline (reference sequence). The CDR3 loop reads CASSPMGIGGYTF. CDR3 nucleotide sequence: TGTGCCAGCAGCCCGATGGGCATTGGTGGCTACACCTTC.

This clonotype was found a few times. This chain uses TRBV29-1 with TRBJ2-7, with D unresolved. Germline assignment: CDR1 SQVTM and CDR2 ANQGSEA. V lost 5 bases and J lost 5, with 10 bases in between. CDR3 length: 11 residues. The CDR3 loop reads CSVLAVHEQYF. CDR3 nucleotide sequence: TGCAGCGTTTTAGCTGTGCACGAGCAGTACTTC.

This clonotype was observed many times. The rearrangement uses TRBV27 and TRBJ2-7; maybe TRBD2 (6 bases). Trimming removed 8 bases at V and 5 bases at J, with 13 bases between. This CDR3 has 12 residues. The germline gives CDR1 MNHEY, CDR2 SMNVEV (reference sequence). The DNA of the CDR3 is TGTGCCAGCGGAGGGAGTTGGAACGAGCAGTACTTC. Residues: CASGGSWNEQYF.

The chain recombines TRBV5-8 with TRBJ1-1; D unclear. Germline V gene lookup returns CDR1 SGHTS and CDR2 YDEGEE. The CDR3 consists of 14 residues. V was clipped by 2 bases and J by 0 bases, with 8 bases between them. The CDR3 DNA reads as TGTGCCAGCAGCTTCGGCAACGTGAACACTGAAGCTTTCTTT. Translating it yields CASSFGNVNTEAFF.

The V gene is TRBV12-3 or TRBV12-4, the J gene TRBJ2-5; D is possibly TRBD2 (6 bases). V was clipped by 5 bases and J by 3 bases, with 19 bases between them. CDR3 size: 16 residues. CDR3 protein: CASSPSRWGVEETQYF. For the CDR3, the DNA is TGTGCCAGCAGTCCCTCCCGTTGGGGGGTCGAAGAGACCCAGTACTTC.

The chain recombines TRBV7-2 with TRBJ2-5; D remains unclear. This CDR3 has 13 amino acids. Trimming cost V 1 base and J 2 bases, with 5 bases left between them. Per germline, CDR1 SGHTA and CDR2 FQGNSA. CDR3 in DNA: TGTGCCAGCAGCTTAGTTCCACAAGAGACCCAGTACTTC. Translation: CASSLVPQETQYF.

The chain links TRBV4-3 to TRBJ1-1, with a possible D match to TRBD1 (6 bases). The CDR3 is 18 amino acids. V was cut by 0 bases and J by 4 bases, with 21 bases left in between. Germline V CDR1 and CDR2: LGHNA, YSLEER. The CDR3 here is CASSQDLVGPGAGTEAFF. The CDR3 DNA reads TGCGCCAGCAGCCAAGATCTTGTTGGTCCGGGGGCGGGCACTGAAGCTTTCTTT.

The CDR3 DNA is TGTGCCAGCAGCTTAATCAGACGTGTGGAGAACACTGAAGCTTTCTTT. The encoded protein is CASSLIRRVENTEAFF. The chain is built from TRBV7-3 and TRBJ1-1; D not certain. Germline CDR1 and CDR2: SGHTA and FQGTGA. The CDR3 runs to 16 residues. V lost 1 base to trimming and J lost 1 base, with 13 bases between them.

The chain is built from TRBV5-1 and TRBJ2-7; D might be TRBD1 or TRBD2, each matching 5 bases. Germline CDR1 is SGHRS and CDR2 is YFSETQ. Trimming left V 2 bases short and J 2 bases short, with 11 bases between. There are 14 residues in the CDR3. This CDR3 is CASSFRDGTYEQYF. In DNA form, the CDR3 reads TGCGCCAGCAGCTTCCGGGACGGTACCTACGAGCAGTACTTC.

This chain connects TRBV7-8 to TRBJ2-6, with 7 positions matching TRBD2. The CDR3 has 15 residues. The V segment lost 3 bases and the J segment 2 bases; nucleotides outside the gene matches: 1. Germline lookup yields CDR1 SGHVS and CDR2 FQNEAQ. This chain's CDR3 is CASSLGGTGANVLTF. The CDR3 DNA reads TGTGCCAGCAGCTTGGGGGGGACTGGGGCCAACGTCCTGACTTTC.

The V call is TRBV7-3, the J call TRBJ2-1, with 11 bases lining up with TRBD2. CDR1 SGHTA and CDR2 FQGTGA come from the germline V gene. The J segment lost 9 bases and the V segment lost 6 bases, leaving 10 bases of the junction unmatched. The CDR3 is made up of 15 amino acids. The CDR3 region is CASSHTSGSGGEQFF. The CDR3 nucleotides read TGTGCCAGCAGTCATACTAGCGGGAGTGGGGGTGAGCAGTTCTTC.

The chain carries TRBV7-9 and TRBJ2-1; D is unresolved. Germline CDR1 is SEHNR and CDR2 is FQNEAQ (reference sequence). This CDR3 contains 13 residues. The V gene lost 9 bases and the J gene lost 3 bases, with 12 bases spanning the gap. The CDR3 region has the DNA TGTGCCAGTACCTCCTCCTGCTACAATGAGCAGTTCTTC. Translating it yields CASTSSCYNEQFF. The variable domain in full, with the rest retrieved from reference TRBV7-9 and TRBJ2-1, is DTGVSQNPRHKITKRGQNVTFRCDPISEHNRLYWYRQTLGQGPEFLTYFQNEAQLEKSRLLSDRFSAERPKGSFSTLEIQRTEQGDSAMYLCASTSSCYNEQFFGPGTRLTVL.

The chain links TRBV14 to TRBJ2-7; TRBD1 aligns across 11 bases. CDR1 is SGHDN and CDR2 is FVKESK in the germline V gene. Trimming took 3 bases from V and 5 from J; bases not matched to a gene: 9. The CDR3 totals 16 residues. CDR3 in DNA: TGTGCCAGCAGCCATAGGGCTGGACAGGGGGCTCACGAGCAGTACTTC. Translating it yields CASSHRAGQGAHEQYF. The whole variable domain, filled in from reference TRBV14 and TRBJ2-7, reads EAGVTQFPSHSVIEKGQTVTLRCDPISGHDNLYWYRRVMGKEIKFLLHFVKESKQDESGMPNNRFLAERTGGTYSTLKVQPAELEDSGVYFCASSHRAGQGAHEQYFGPGTRLTVT.

This clonotype has just a few counts. This chain connects TRBV4-1 to TRBJ1-2; a weak D match, TRBD1 (5 bases). From germline, CDR1 is MGHRA and CDR2 YSYEKL. Trimming removed 1 base from V and 8 bases from J, with 17 bases in between. The CDR3 loop spans 15 amino acids. The CDR3 DNA is TGCGCCAGCAGCCAAGTTCGAAGGGACTCGGGGGGCTACACCTTC. Its protein is CASSQVRRDSGGYTF.

In this sample, this clonotype turned up a few times. The gene calls are TRBV7-9 and TRBJ1-5; D is ambiguous. With 1 base removed from V and 4 bases from J, the gap between germline ends came to 8 bases. The CDR3 is 14 amino acids. Looked up from germline, CDR1 is SEHNR and CDR2 is FQNEAQ (reference sequence). The CDR3, as DNA: TGTGCCAGCAGCTTAGGGGTGGTAAATCAGCCCCAGCATTTT. Translated: CASSLGVVNQPQHF.

At least ten counts were recorded for this clonotype. V usage is TRBV24-1 and J usage is TRBJ2-5; TRBD1 might be the D (5 bases). This CDR3 region has 15 residues. Germline-derived CDR1 and CDR2 are KGHDR and SFDVKD. The V gene lost 4 bases and the J gene lost 2 bases, with 13 bases spanning the gap. The CDR3 reads CATSEFRTLQETQYF. CDR3 coding DNA: TGTGCCACCAGTGAGTTCCGGACACTACAAGAGACCCAGTACTTC.

The V gene is TRBV4-1, the J gene TRBJ2-4; D gene unclear. V lost 4 bases, J lost 2 bases, and 6 bases lay in between. CDR1 and CDR2 from the germline V gene are MGHRA and YSYEKL. The CDR3 loop spans 13 amino acids. This CDR3 reads CASSPTPKNIQYF. As DNA, the CDR3 is TGCGCCAGCAGCCCAACGCCCAAAAACATTCAGTACTTC.

The DNA for the CDR3 is TGCGCCAGCAGCTTGGAGGCGGGAACTGCCCCAGATACGCAGTATTTT. Protein sequence: CASSLEAGTAPDTQYF. This chain links TRBV5-1 with TRBJ2-3, with TRBD2 as a possible D gene (6 bases). Deletions cut 0 bases from V and 4 bases from J, with 15 bases between. This CDR3 region has 16 residues. Germline loops: CDR1 SGHRS, CDR2 YFSETQ.

The V and J genes are TRBV5-8 and TRBJ1-5; D gene unclear. The CDR3 covers 15 residues. V was pared by 4 bases and J by 1 base, with 12 bases between. From germline, CDR1 is SGHTS and CDR2 YDEGEE. Here the CDR3 DNA reads TGTGCCAGCAGCAAAAATTCGGGGAGCAATCAGCCCCAGCATTTT. This translates into CASSKNSGSNQPQHF.

This chain links TRBV15 with TRBJ2-7; 8 bases agree with TRBD2. V dropped 0 bases and J dropped 3; count of bases not matched to a gene: 13. The CDR3 has 18 amino acids. Germline CDR1 and CDR2: LNHNV and YYDKDF (reference sequence). The CDR3 region is CATSRDGLAGGAFYEQYF. Here the CDR3 DNA reads TGTGCCACCAGCAGAGATGGGCTAGCGGGCGGTGCATTCTACGAGCAGTACTTC. The variable domain in full, with the rest retrieved from reference TRBV15 and TRBJ2-7, is DAMVIQNPRYQVTQFGKPVTLSCSQTLNHNVMYWYQQKSSQAPKLLFHYYDKDFNNEADTPDNFQSRRPNTSFCFLDIRSPGLGDTAMYLCATSRDGLAGGAFYEQYFGPGTRLTVT.

The sample holds a few counts of this clonotype. The CDR3 bases are TGTGCCACTTCCGACCAGCGCAATTCACCCCTCCACTTT. Protein product: CATSDQRNSPLHF. V and J are TRBV7-2 and TRBJ1-6; no clear D. Germline CDR1 reads SGHTA; CDR2 reads FQGNSA. The germline V and J ends were trimmed by 10 bases and 7 bases, with 14 bases remaining between them. This CDR3 spans 13 amino acids.

V usage is TRBV24-1 and J usage is TRBJ2-3; a weak D match, TRBD2 (6 bases). Trimming took off 0 bases at V and 1 base at J, with 10 bases between the two ends. The CDR3 is made up of 16 amino acids. Germline V gene sequence: CDR1 KGHDR, CDR2 SFDVKD. The DNA of the CDR3 is TGTGCCACCAGTGATTTGCGCGGGGTGGGCACAGATACGCAGTATTTT. This translates into CATSDLRGVGTDTQYF.

This clonotype turned up a few times. The chain is built from TRBV20-1 and TRBJ2-1; TRBD1 or TRBD2 may be the D gene (5 bases each). V dropped 6 bases and J dropped 2 bases, with 14 bases sitting between them. Germline CDR1 is DFQATT and CDR2 is SNEGSKA (reference sequence). The CDR3 has 14 amino acids. The CDR3 nucleotides read TGCAGTGCCCTAGGGACCCGAACCTACAATGAGCAGTTCTTC. This gives the protein CSALGTRTYNEQFF.

This clonotype was seen a few times. V is TRBV5-6 and J is TRBJ2-1; 7 bases align to TRBD2. The V segment lost 2 bases and the J segment 4 bases; nucleotides outside the gene matches: 6. The CDR3 spans 15 residues. The germline gives CDR1 SGHDT, CDR2 YYEEEE. The CDR3 nucleotides are TGTGCCAGCAGCTTATCGGCTAGCGGATACAATGAGCAGTTCTTC. Its translation: CASSLSASGYNEQFF.

This clonotype appeared a few times. The genes are TRBV20-1 and TRBJ1-1; no reliable D call. Per germline, CDR1 DFQATT and CDR2 SNEGSKA (reference sequence). This CDR3 contains 9 residues. In DNA, the CDR3 is TGCAGCTTGGGCACTGAAGCTTTCTTT. Residues: CSLGTEAFF.

The V call is TRBV5-1, the J call TRBJ2-1; 10 positions match TRBD2. Germline values: CDR1 SGHRS, CDR2 YFSETQ. V was pared by 4 bases and J by 0 bases, with 1 base of the junction left unmatched. The CDR3 loop spans 15 amino acids. Written as DNA, the CDR3 is TGCGCCAGCAGCCCTAGCGGGGGCTCCTACAATGAGCAGTTCTTC. Protein sequence: CASSPSGGSYNEQFF.

This clonotype has a handful of counts. The chain recombines TRBV27 with TRBJ2-7, with D possibly TRBD1 on 6 matching bases. This CDR3 has 15 residues. Germline CDR1 and CDR2: MNHEY and SMNVEV (reference sequence). V was clipped by 0 bases and J by 7 bases, with 16 bases between them. CDR3 protein: CASSLSPGQSWEQYF. Here the CDR3 DNA reads TGTGCCAGCAGTTTATCACCCGGACAGAGCTGGGAGCAGTACTTC.

This clonotype was detected a few times. The chain is built from TRBV11-2 and TRBJ2-7; TRBD1 agrees at 12 bases. This CDR3 contains 16 residues. Germline-derived CDR1 and CDR2 are SGHAT and FQNNGV. Trimming removed 8 bases from V and 4 bases from J; junction bases left unmatched: 12. The CDR3, as DNA: TGTGCCAGCGCTGAACCCTGGGGACAGGGGGCTTACGAGCAGTACTTC. Protein sequence: CASAEPWGQGAYEQYF. The whole variable domain, filled in from reference TRBV11-2 and TRBJ2-7, reads EAGVAQSPRYKIIEKRQSVAFWCNPISGHATLYWYQQILGQGPKLLIQFQNNGVVDDSQLPKDRFSAERLKGVDSTLKIQPAKLEDSAVYLCASAEPWGQGAYEQYFGPGTRLTVT.